The 10 T cell receptor beta chains given below trace back to one sample, sequenced in a study of T cells of healthy individuals. TCRdb re-called the 5' RACE reads through MiXCR, storing one row per CDR3 protein. Found here are over 95,000 distinct CDR3 sequences, 17% of them singletons; the top ten hold approximately 6%. The source is a human donor in good health.

The chain has TRBV6-2 or TRBV6-3 and TRBJ2-1; tentative D call: TRBD1 (6 bases). Trimming shortened V by 6 bases and J by 1 base, and 10 bases separated the two germline ends. The CDR3 spans 14 residues. CDR1 MNHEY and CDR2 SVGEGT come from the germline V gene. The CDR3 DNA reads as TGTGCCAGCAGACTACAGGGTTCCTACAATGAGCAGTTCTTC. Translated: CASRLQGSYNEQFF.

This clonotype was seen more than once but under ten times. The V gene is TRBV7-2, the J gene TRBJ2-7, with D possibly matching TRBD2 (7 bases). Per germline, CDR1 SGHTA and CDR2 FQGNSA. This CDR3 region has 14 residues. V was pared by 7 bases and J by 2 bases, with 15 bases between. The CDR3 sequence is CASTLGGGPYEQYF. The CDR3 nucleotides read TGTGCCAGCACCTTGGGGGGGGGGCCCTACGAGCAGTACTTC.

The genes are TRBV19 and TRBJ1-2, with D perhaps matching TRBD1 (5 bases). Looked up from germline, CDR1 is LNHDA and CDR2 is SQIVND (reference sequence). The CDR3 consists of 12 residues. V lost 3 bases and J lost 8, with 10 bases in between. This CDR3 reads CASSIPGQGYTF. The CDR3 coding sequence is TGTGCCAGTAGTATTCCGGGGCAGGGCTACACCTTC.

This clonotype was seen only a few times. V and J are TRBV11-2 and TRBJ2-7; D is possibly TRBD1 (6 bases). The CDR3 is made up of 15 amino acids. V gave up 5 bases and J gave up 4 bases, with 18 bases separating them. CDR1 SGHAT and CDR2 FQNNGV come from the germline V gene. The CDR3 DNA reads as TGTGCCAGCAGCGAAGGACACCCCAGGGGTTACGAGCAGTACTTC. It is translated as CASSEGHPRGYEQYF.

This clonotype was counted ten times or more. This sequence joins TRBV27 and TRBJ2-1; the D is unclear. From germline, CDR1 is MNHEY and CDR2 SMNVEV (reference sequence). There are 13 residues in the CDR3. Trimming left V 5 bases short and J 14 bases short, with 19 bases between. DNA for the CDR3: TGTGCCAGCAGTACAGCAATCGGACCGGGCGAGTTCTTC. This codes for CASSTAIGPGEFF.

This clonotype has more than one count but fewer than ten. This chain links TRBV29-1 with TRBJ1-2; no clear D. V shed 8 bases and J shed 4 bases, with 11 bases lying between them. This CDR3 contains 11 residues. The germline V gene has CDR1 SQVTM and CDR2 ANQGSEA. For the CDR3, the DNA is TGCAGCAGCGGCCAAGGCTATGGCTACACCTTC. This gives the protein CSSGQGYGYTF.

This chain links TRBV5-1 with TRBJ2-7; 8 bases match TRBD1. The CDR3 length is 14 residues. V lost 2 bases to trimming and J lost 7 bases; unmatched junction nucleotides: 8. Germline assignment: CDR1 SGHRS and CDR2 YFSETQ. CDR3 sequence reads: CASSFGQGDGEQYF. DNA of the CDR3: TGCGCCAGCAGCTTCGGACAGGGTGATGGGGAGCAGTACTTC.

The chain employs TRBV29-1 and TRBJ2-1; D is uncertain. V lost 7 bases and J lost 0, with 7 bases in between. From germline, CDR1 is SQVTM and CDR2 ANQGSEA. The CDR3 extends over 12 amino acids. DNA for the CDR3: TGCAGCGCTGCATTCTCCTACAATGAGCAGTTCTTC. Translated: CSAAFSYNEQFF.

This clonotype has only a few counts. This chain joins TRBV6-2 or TRBV6-3 and TRBJ2-3; 9 nucleotides align to TRBD2. CDR3 length equals 14 residues. The V gene end was trimmed by 10 bases and the J gene end by 0 bases; junction bases not matched to a gene: 5. Germline loops: CDR1 MNHEY, CDR2 SVGEGT. The CDR3 spells CATTSGQSTDTQYF. The CDR3 bases are TGTGCCACCACTAGCGGGCAAAGCACAGATACGCAGTATTTT.

The J gene is TRBJ1-1, the V gene TRBV27, with D possibly TRBD1 on 5 matching bases. The CDR3 consists of 14 residues. Germline V CDR1 and CDR2: MNHEY, SMNVEV (reference sequence). V was trimmed by 4 bases and J by 9 bases, leaving 18 bases between them. The CDR3 here is CASSSNRDGEKAFF. CDR3 sequence (DNA): TGTGCCAGCAGTTCGAATCGGGACGGAGAGAAAGCTTTCTTT.